This TCR beta chain stems from a study of graft-versus-host responses after intestinal transplantation. Background on the study: Grafts were multivisceral, liver-intestinal, or isolated intestinal. After anti-thymocyte globulin induction, recipients took tacrolimus and steroids for approximately three years.

Clones were sequenced by immunoSEQ multiplex PCR, and TCRdb holds only the in-frame ones, with some missing. The table lists 90,000 to 120,000 clones, approximately 90% of them singletons. The CDR3 loop spans 13 amino acids. V dropped 6 bases and J dropped 4 bases, with 9 bases sitting between them. CDR1 is WNHNN and CDR2 is SYGVQD in the germline V gene (reference sequence). Study-level results: There were GvH clones found in recipient marrow, and some of them appeared first in ileum or blood.

Comments on this clone: The target antigen is unknown.

This chain joins TRBV10-1 and TRBJ2-2; D uncertain. The specimen was unstimulated CD4+ T cells sorted from spleen or lymph node cells, collected before transplant. This TCR was recovered from a human donor who was the organ donor for an intestinal transplant. The chain's CDR3 is CASSAYATGELFF. The CDR3 DNA sequence: TGCGCCAGCAGCGCATATGCCACCGGGGAGCTGTTTTTT.